A selection of T cell receptor beta chains follows, all from one sample in a study of shared clonotypes between healthy human individuals. Here immunoSEQ multiplex PCR was the method, and the copy in TCRdb shows in-frame clones only, minus some. The table shows a few hundred thousand clones, with about 73% occurring only once. The sequenced sample consisted of memory CD4+ T cells sorted from blood. These receptors came from a young man in good health. The CDR3 runs from the conserved cysteine through the conserved F or W. Each record gives: CDR3 protein, J gene, CDR3 length, V gene.

CDR3 protein: CAISGKAGRTGELFF
J gene: TRBJ2-2
CDR3 length: 15
V gene: TRBV10-3

CDR3 protein: CASSFQSDQETQYF
J gene: TRBJ2-5
CDR3 length: 14
V gene: TRBV5-4

CDR3 protein: CASSRGGPGGELFF
J gene: TRBJ2-2
CDR3 length: 14
V gene: TRBV28

CDR3 protein: CASSHVPGGHEQYF
J gene: TRBJ2-7
CDR3 length: 14
V gene: TRBV7-9

CDR3 protein: CASGWGVQGETQYF
J gene: TRBJ2-5
CDR3 length: 14
V gene: TRBV12-5

CDR3 protein: CASRQHSNQPQHF
J gene: TRBJ1-5
CDR3 length: 13
V gene: TRBV2

CDR3 protein: CSARLTGGAFF
J gene: TRBJ1-1
CDR3 length: 11
V gene: TRBV20-1

CDR3 protein: CASSPPSGEAQYF
J gene: TRBJ2-5
CDR3 length: 13
V gene: TRBV18

CDR3 protein: CASSSAGTGSNEKLFF
J gene: TRBJ1-4
CDR3 length: 16
V gene: TRBV27

CDR3 protein: CASSTTSGTTDTQYF
J gene: TRBJ2-3
CDR3 length: 15
V gene: TRBV7-8

CDR3 protein: CASSLTESRVQGSNTGELFF
J gene: TRBJ2-2
CDR3 length: 20
V gene: TRBV11-3

CDR3 protein: CASSPDRVSYEQYF
J gene: TRBJ2-7
CDR3 length: 14
V gene: TRBV4-3

CDR3 protein: CASSLSLAIPSYQETQYF
J gene: TRBJ2-5
CDR3 length: 18
V gene: TRBV5-8

CDR3 protein: CASLGLADNEQFF
J gene: TRBJ2-1
CDR3 length: 13
V gene: TRBV7-9

CDR3 protein: CASSPGNVYNSPLHF
J gene: TRBJ1-6
CDR3 length: 15
V gene: TRBV18

CDR3 protein: CASSTISGSIGNEQFF
J gene: TRBJ2-1
CDR3 length: 16
V gene: TRBV9

CDR3 protein: CASNPSGSTDTQYF
J gene: TRBJ2-3
CDR3 length: 14
V gene: TRBV28

CDR3 protein: CASSRAGGDYNEQFF
J gene: TRBJ2-1
CDR3 length: 15
V gene: TRBV5-1

CDR3 protein: CASSVGFGSASSGNTIYF
J gene: TRBJ1-3
CDR3 length: 18
V gene: TRBV9

CDR3 protein: CSVFAPGGETQYF
J gene: TRBJ2-5
CDR3 length: 13
V gene: TRBV29-1

CDR3 protein: CASSQGGGYTF
J gene: TRBJ1-2
CDR3 length: 11
V gene: TRBV6-5

CDR3 protein: CASSPQGVRNNEQFF
J gene: TRBJ2-1
CDR3 length: 15
V gene: TRBV10-2

CDR3 protein: CASSFLYEQYF
J gene: TRBJ2-7
CDR3 length: 11
V gene: TRBV11-1

CDR3 protein: CASSTRGYETQYF
J gene: TRBJ2-5
CDR3 length: 13
V gene: TRBV7-2

CDR3 protein: CASSPREGDRVNTEAFF
J gene: TRBJ1-1
CDR3 length: 17
V gene: TRBV18

CDR3 protein: CASSSTGVGQPQHF
J gene: TRBJ1-5
CDR3 length: 14
V gene: TRBV9

CDR3 protein: CSANRYGGNTGELFF
J gene: TRBJ2-2
CDR3 length: 15
V gene: TRBV29-1

CDR3 protein: CASMAGGVGTEAFF
J gene: TRBJ1-1
CDR3 length: 14
V gene: TRBV28

CDR3 protein: CASSPIPGLADNEQFF
J gene: TRBJ2-1
CDR3 length: 16
V gene: TRBV27

CDR3 protein: CASRDRGSYEQYF
J gene: TRBJ2-7
CDR3 length: 13
V gene: TRBV2

CDR3 protein: CASHSYGTPNEKLFF
J gene: TRBJ1-4
CDR3 length: 15
V gene: TRBV19

CDR3 protein: CASNPRGGQETQYF
J gene: TRBJ2-5
CDR3 length: 14
V gene: TRBV2

CDR3 protein: CASSLGAVINYGYTF
J gene: TRBJ1-2
CDR3 length: 15
V gene: TRBV5-6

CDR3 protein: CASKGQLGNQPQHF
J gene: TRBJ1-5
CDR3 length: 14
V gene: TRBV19

CDR3 protein: CASSEARYYGYTF
J gene: TRBJ1-2
CDR3 length: 13
V gene: TRBV6-1

CDR3 protein: CASSTGSSGGKANVLTF
J gene: TRBJ2-6
CDR3 length: 17
V gene: TRBV19

CDR3 protein: CASSAGLAGTDTQYF
J gene: TRBJ2-3
CDR3 length: 15
V gene: TRBV5-1

CDR3 protein: CASSPQTGSYEQYF
J gene: TRBJ2-7
CDR3 length: 14
V gene: TRBV19

CDR3 protein: CASRPPGLAHNEQFF
J gene: TRBJ2-1
CDR3 length: 15
V gene: TRBV19

CDR3 protein: CASSRQDRNNEQFF
J gene: TRBJ2-1
CDR3 length: 14
V gene: TRBV18

CDR3 protein: CASSLGDRDGNEQFF
J gene: TRBJ2-1
CDR3 length: 15
V gene: TRBV5-4

CDR3 protein: CASSTAGGSGELFF
J gene: TRBJ2-2
CDR3 length: 14
V gene: TRBV9

CDR3 protein: CASSSNTASRGEKLFF
J gene: TRBJ1-4
CDR3 length: 16
V gene: TRBV27

CDR3 protein: CASSGLEREGSYEQYF
J gene: TRBJ2-7
CDR3 length: 16
V gene: TRBV5-1

CDR3 protein: CASTKGGSGRNEQFF
J gene: TRBJ2-1
CDR3 length: 15
V gene: TRBV28

CDR3 protein: CASSLAGDYGYTF
J gene: TRBJ1-2
CDR3 length: 13
V gene: TRBV7-9

CDR3 protein: CAWDIAASTDTQYF
J gene: TRBJ2-3
CDR3 length: 14
V gene: TRBV30

CDR3 protein: CASSPAGSHEQYF
J gene: TRBJ2-7
CDR3 length: 13
V gene: TRBV18

CDR3 protein: CASSSTALTTQYF
J gene: TRBJ2-5
CDR3 length: 13
V gene: TRBV7-2

CDR3 protein: CAWRATGIGYTF
J gene: TRBJ1-2
CDR3 length: 12
V gene: TRBV30

CDR3 protein: CASSKLERDYEQYF
J gene: TRBJ2-7
CDR3 length: 14
V gene: TRBV21-1

CDR3 protein: CASSPTRGRETQYF
J gene: TRBJ2-5
CDR3 length: 14
V gene: TRBV18

CDR3 protein: CASKTGVDQPQHF
J gene: TRBJ1-5
CDR3 length: 13
V gene: TRBV6-5

CDR3 protein: CASSALSSGKRREQYF
J gene: TRBJ2-7
CDR3 length: 16
V gene: TRBV6-1

CDR3 protein: CASSIVRGRTYEQYF
J gene: TRBJ2-7
CDR3 length: 15
V gene: TRBV19

CDR3 protein: CASSLEAGSQYF
J gene: TRBJ2-3
CDR3 length: 12
V gene: TRBV5-5

CDR3 protein: CASELRSRENTEAFF
J gene: TRBJ1-1
CDR3 length: 15
V gene: TRBV5-5

CDR3 protein: CASRHQLGLAGGPEIAKNIQYF
J gene: TRBJ2-4
CDR3 length: 22
V gene: TRBV2

CDR3 protein: CASSLRGTGVAGELFF
J gene: TRBJ2-2
CDR3 length: 16
V gene: TRBV27

CDR3 protein: CSVIKRETQYF
J gene: TRBJ2-3
CDR3 length: 11
V gene: TRBV20-1